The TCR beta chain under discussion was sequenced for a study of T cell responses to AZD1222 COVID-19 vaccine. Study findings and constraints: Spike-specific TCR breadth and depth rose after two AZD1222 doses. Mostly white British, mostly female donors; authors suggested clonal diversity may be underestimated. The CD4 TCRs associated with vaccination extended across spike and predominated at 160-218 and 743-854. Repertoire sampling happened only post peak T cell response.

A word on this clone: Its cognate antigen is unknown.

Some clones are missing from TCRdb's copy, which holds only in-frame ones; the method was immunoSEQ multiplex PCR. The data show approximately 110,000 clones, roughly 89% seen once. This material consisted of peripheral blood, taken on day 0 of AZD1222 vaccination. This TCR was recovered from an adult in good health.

CDR3 nucleotides: TGTGCCAGCAGCGGGCGGGACAGGGGATTTGGCTACACCTTC. Its translation is CASSGRDRGFGYTF. The chain employs TRBV9 and TRBJ1-2; 10 positions match TRBD1. V was pared by 3 bases and J by 7 bases, with 6 bases of the junction left unmatched. The length of the CDR3 is 14 residues. Germline V gene sequence: CDR1 SGDLS, CDR2 YYNGEE.